This is a list of T cell receptor beta chains from one sample in a study of T-cell reconstitution after alpha-beta-depleted transplantation in children. TCRdb analysed the PCR reads with MiXCR anew, one entry per CDR3 protein. The sample records hundreds of thousands of distinct CDR3 sequences, about 11% being singletons. The sample consisted of PBMCs from the stem cell graft donor, taken from the stem cell graft. These receptors all come from a human donor who donated a stem cell graft to a child with acute lymphoblastic leukemia. CDR3s include the opening cysteine and the closing phenylalanine or tryptophan. A D gene is named only where the DNA matches it firmly. For some rows the clone size is stated as once, few or many, or as a class when expanded; others skip it.

j_call,clone_size,d_call,v_call,cdr3_aa,cdr3_nt
TRBJ1-1,.,.,TRBV5-5,CASSLDLNTKAFF,TGTGCCAGCAGCTTGGACCTAAACACTAAAGCTTTCTTT
TRBJ2-1,many,TRBD2,TRBV20-1,CSAQTSGVILGSYNEQFF,TGCAGTGCACAGACTAGCGGGGTAATTTTAGGCTCCTACAATGAGCAGTTCTTC
TRBJ2-5,few,.,TRBV27,CASSAVGFETQYF,TGTGCCAGCAGTGCGGTGGGGTTCGAGACCCAGTACTTC
TRBJ2-1,many,.,TRBV4-3,CASSQDRLAGLSYNEQFF,TGCGCCAGCAGCCAAGATCGGCTAGCCGGTCTCTCCTACAATGAGCAGTTCTTC
TRBJ2-7,many,.,TRBV27,CTAGTIYEQYF,TGTACCGCAGGGACAATCTACGAGCAGTACTTC
TRBJ1-5,many,.,TRBV3-1,CASSQMTSSQPQHF,TGTGCCAGCAGCCAGATGACCAGTAGCCAGCCCCAGCATTTT
TRBJ2-7,.,TRBD1,TRBV7-2,CASSPQGTSYEQYF,TGTGCCAGCAGCCCACAGGGGACCTCCTACGAGCAGTACTTC
TRBJ1-1,many,TRBD1,TRBV28,CASSQQGWKNTEAFF,TGTGCCAGCAGTCAACAGGGGTGGAAAAACACTGAAGCTTTCTTT
TRBJ1-1,.,.,TRBV9,CASSASGTRAFF,TGTGCCAGCAGCGCGTCGGGGACCCGGGCTTTCTTT
TRBJ2-7,few,.,TRBV4-3,CASSHLQGGTYEQYF,TGCGCCAGCAGCCATTTACAGGGCGGAACCTACGAGCAGTACTTC